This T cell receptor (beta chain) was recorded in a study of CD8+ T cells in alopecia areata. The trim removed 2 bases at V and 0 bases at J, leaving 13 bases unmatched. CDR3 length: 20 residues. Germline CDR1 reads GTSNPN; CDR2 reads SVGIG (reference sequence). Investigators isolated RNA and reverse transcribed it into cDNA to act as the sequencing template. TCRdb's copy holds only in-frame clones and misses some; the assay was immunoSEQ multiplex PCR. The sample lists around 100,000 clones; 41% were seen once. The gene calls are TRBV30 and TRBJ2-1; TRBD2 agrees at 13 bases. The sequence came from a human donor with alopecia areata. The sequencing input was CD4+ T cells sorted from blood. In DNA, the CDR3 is TGTGCCTGGAGTCCACTGGGACAGGGACTAGCGGGGCCCTCCTACAATGAGCAGTTCTTC. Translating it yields CAWSPLGQGLAGPSYNEQFF.